Following are 11 T cell receptor beta chains from one sample sequenced in a study of T-cell reconstitution after alpha-beta-depleted transplantation in children (TCRdb year 2016). The label giving this sample's treatment or condition can be read as: allogeneic hematopoietic cell transplantation with graft depleted of TCRalphabeta T cells and CD19 B cells. The library was produced with PCR. Sequenced using an Illumina HiSeq 2500. TCR libraries were prepared with molecular barcoding, using unique molecular identifiers to normalize TCRbeta repertoire quantification. The public reads were reanalyzed by TCRdb: fastp trimming at Q25, MiXCR alignment, in-frame beta chains only. Records with the same CDR3 protein are collapsed into one entry carrying the most frequent genes and DNA. The sample table shows about 300,000 distinct CDR3 sequences, and over 9% are seen once. The ten largest make up 7.5% of the sample.

The source material was PBMCs, sampled before TCRalphabeta/CD19-depleted stem cell transplant. These receptors were obtained from a boy in the first two years of life with acute myeloid leukemia, due to receive a stem cell transplant.

A remark on this clonotype: A clone one base away is much larger, so this may be a read error. The J gene is TRBJ2-2, the V gene TRBV2; weak D call: TRBD2 (5 bases). CDR1 and CDR2 (germline): SNHLY, FYNNEI. The CDR3 sequence is 14 residues long. CDR3 DNA sequence: TGTGCCAGCAGTGGGATAGGATACACCGGGGATCTGTTTTTT. Its protein is CASSGIGYTGDLFF.

This clonotype was observed a few times. This chain links TRBV6-1 with TRBJ2-3; 8 positions match TRBD2. V shed 9 bases and J 3 bases; nucleotides not matched to a gene: 8. This CDR3 region has 14 residues. Germline CDR1 reads MNHNS; CDR2 reads SASEGT. The CDR3 here is CARGAGDITDTQYF. DNA for the CDR3: TGTGCCAGGGGAGCGGGAGACATAACAGATACGCAGTATTTT.

As for this clonotype: A much more abundant neighbour one base away suggests this may be a read error. CDR3 sequence: CATSSERGASYEQYF. CDR3 coding DNA: TGCGCCACCAGCTCTGAGCGGGGGGCCTCCTACGAGCAGTACTTC. The chain carries TRBV5-1 and TRBJ2-7; the match to TRBD2 covers 9 bases. Per the germline V gene, CDR1 is SGHRS and CDR2 is YFSETQ. The CDR3 is 15 amino acids.

The chain joins TRBV24-1 to TRBJ2-7; the match to TRBD1 covers 7 bases. CDR3 size: 16 residues. Per the germline V gene, CDR1 is KGHDR and CDR2 is SFDVKD. The V gene end was trimmed by 3 bases and the J gene end by 1 base; junction bases not matched to a gene: 8. This CDR3 is CATSDNRGGGSYEQYF. The DNA for the CDR3 is TGTGCCACCAGTGATAACAGGGGCGGCGGGTCCTACGAGCAGTACTTC.

This clonotype was counted many times. This rearrangement joins TRBV11-2 to TRBJ1-2; no clear D. Germline V gives CDR1 SGHAT, CDR2 FQNNGV. Trimming removed 5 bases from V and 4 bases from J, with 14 bases in between. This CDR3 spans 14 amino acids. CDR3: CASSPIEGIYGYTF. For the CDR3, the DNA is TGTGCCAGCAGCCCAATAGAGGGAATCTATGGCTACACCTTC. Using reference TRBV11-2 and TRBJ1-2 for the parts outside the CDR3, the full variable domain is EAGVAQSPRYKIIEKRQSVAFWCNPISGHATLYWYQQILGQGPKLLIQFQNNGVVDDSQLPKDRFSAERLKGVDSTLKIQPAKLEDSAVYLCASSPIEGIYGYTFGSGTRLTVV.

There are many counts of this clonotype. V is TRBV28 and J is TRBJ2-7; TRBD2 agrees at 9 bases. V was pared by 1 base and J by 0 bases, with 7 bases of the junction left unmatched. This CDR3 contains 17 residues. CDR1 MDHEN and CDR2 SYDVKM come from the germline V gene. The DNA of the CDR3 is TGTGCCAGCAGTTTATCCCCCAGCGGGAGGAGCTCCTACGAGCAGTACTTC. Protein product: CASSLSPSGRSSYEQYF.

This clonotype came up many times. The chain has TRBV2 and TRBJ2-4, with 7 bases that match TRBD2. After removal of 1 base from V and 8 bases from J, the junction contained 8 bases not matched to a gene. The CDR3 length is 15 residues. The germline CDR1 and CDR2 sequences are SNHLY and FYNNEI. The CDR3 loop is CASSEGRGLGDIQYF. CDR3 sequence (DNA): TGTGCCAGCAGTGAAGGGCGGGGGTTAGGAGACATTCAGTACTTC.

This clonotype was recorded many times. The J gene is TRBJ2-3, the V gene TRBV12-5; TRBD2 agrees at 7 bases. V was pared by 2 bases and J by 3 bases, with 5 bases of the junction left unmatched. There are 15 residues in the CDR3. Germline assignment: CDR1 LGHNT and CDR2 FRNRAP. The CDR3 spells CASGLWGAGTDTQYF. The CDR3 region has the DNA TGTGCTAGTGGTTTGTGGGGAGCGGGAACAGATACGCAGTATTTT.

The gene calls are TRBV3-1 and TRBJ2-3, with D possibly matching TRBD2 (6 bases). Between the trimmed V and J ends, which lost 6 bases and 2 bases, there was a span of 24 bases. The CDR3 has 18 residues. Germline V gene data show CDR1 as LGHDT and CDR2 as YNNKEL (reference sequence). The CDR3 spells CASRSQGGEVADTDTQYF. The CDR3 DNA follows: TGTGCCAGCAGAAGTCAGGGCGGGGAGGTAGCGGACACAGATACGCAGTATTTT.

The sample holds many counts of this clonotype. V is TRBV12-3 or TRBV12-4 and J is TRBJ2-5, with a weak D call TRBD1 (5 bases). CDR3 length equals 14 residues. V gave up 3 bases and J gave up 2 bases, with 10 bases separating them. CDR3 DNA: TGTGCCAGCAGTTTGGTCAGGGAACAAGAGACCCAGTACTTC. Its translation: CASSLVREQETQYF.

The V call is TRBV11-1, the J call TRBJ2-5; D gene ambiguous. Germline CDR1 reads SGHAT; CDR2 reads FQDESV (reference sequence). The CDR3 runs to 14 residues. Trimming took 0 bases from V and 2 from J, leaving 7 bases between them. This CDR3 is CASSLAPRQETQYF. The CDR3 DNA is TGTGCCAGCAGCTTAGCGCCCCGGCAAGAGACCCAGTACTTC. The full variable domain, in which reference TRBV11-1 and TRBJ2-5 provide the parts outside the CDR3, is EAEVAQSPRYKITEKSQAVAFWCDPISGHATLYWYRQILGQGPELLVQFQDESVVDDSQLPKDRFSAERLKGVDSTLKIQPAELGDSAMYLCASSLAPRQETQYFGPGTRLLVL.